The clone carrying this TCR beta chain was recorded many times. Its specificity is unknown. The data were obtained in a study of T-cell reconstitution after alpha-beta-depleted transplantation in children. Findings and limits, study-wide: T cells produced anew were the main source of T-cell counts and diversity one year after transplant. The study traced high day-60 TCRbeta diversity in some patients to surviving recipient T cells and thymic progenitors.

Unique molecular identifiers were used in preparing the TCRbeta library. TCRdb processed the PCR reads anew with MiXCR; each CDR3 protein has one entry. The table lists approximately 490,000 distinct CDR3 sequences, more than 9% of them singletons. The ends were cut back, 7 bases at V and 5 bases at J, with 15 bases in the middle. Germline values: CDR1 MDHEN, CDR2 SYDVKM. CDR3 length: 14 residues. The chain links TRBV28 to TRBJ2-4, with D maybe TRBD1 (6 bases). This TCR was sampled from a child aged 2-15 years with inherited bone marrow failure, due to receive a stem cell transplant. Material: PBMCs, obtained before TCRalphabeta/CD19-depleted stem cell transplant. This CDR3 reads CASTATNRENIQYF. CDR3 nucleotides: TGTGCCAGCACAGCCACTAACAGGGAAAACATTCAGTACTTC.